The 3 T cell receptor beta chains below come from one sample, sequenced in a study of human T cells and chemical hapten exposure. Indicated time point: healthy volunteer bleed at 2 weeks. Total RNA was isolated from unfractionated whole blood. TCRdb passed the RACE reads through MiXCR, listing each CDR3 protein once. The sample has 75,000 to 100,000 distinct CDR3 sequences; about 8.7% are singletons. Material: whole blood. All receptors derive from a female donor in good health. Some clones in this sample may be carry-over from other donors' samples.

This clonotype appeared many times. The V call is TRBV7-9, the J call TRBJ1-5, with TRBD1 matching over 10 bases. V shed 0 bases, J shed 6 bases, and the junction held 2 bases outside the gene matches. Germline values: CDR1 SEHNR, CDR2 FQNEAQ (reference sequence). This CDR3 region has 15 residues. For the CDR3, the DNA is TGTGCCAGCAGCTTAGCTGGGGACAGGGGTCAGCCCCAGCATTTT. The encoded protein is CASSLAGDRGQPQHF.

This clonotype was detected a few times. The chain is built from TRBV7-9 and TRBJ2-2; D is uncertain. The CDR3 runs to 14 residues. The V gene lost 4 bases and the J gene lost 7 bases, with 13 bases spanning the gap. Germline lookup yields CDR1 SEHNR and CDR2 FQNEAQ (reference sequence). The CDR3 protein is CASSWYKGHGELFF. In nucleotides, the CDR3 is TGTGCCAGCAGCTGGTATAAGGGCCACGGGGAGCTGTTTTTT.

This clonotype was detected many times. CDR3 region: CASSLSSDQETQYF. The CDR3 DNA follows: TGTGCCAGCAGCCTATCTAGCGACCAAGAGACCCAGTACTTC. This chain links TRBV7-2 with TRBJ2-5, with TRBD2 as a possible D gene (6 bases). The length of the CDR3 is 14 residues. From germline, CDR1 is SGHTA and CDR2 FQGNSA. The V gene lost 5 bases and the J gene lost 0 bases, with 10 bases spanning the gap.